The 27 T cell receptor beta chains given below trace back to one sample, sequenced in a study of shared clonotypes between healthy human individuals. The table came from immunoSEQ multiplex PCR; TCRdb's copy has only in-frame clones and leaves some out. The repertoire holds some 2.3 million clones, with approximately 93% as singletons. The sample taken for sequencing was naive CD4+ T cells from PBMCs. Regarding subset: CD45RA+ positively selected. All receptors derive from a man aged 18 to 35 in good health. Some clones in this sample may be carry-over from other donors' samples.

The V gene is TRBV11-2, the J gene TRBJ2-5; no clear D gene. The germline gives CDR1 SGHAT, CDR2 FQNNGV. V was shortened by 5 bases and J by 4 bases, with 11 bases between the two germline ends. The CDR3 covers 13 residues. CDR3 nucleotides: TGTGCCAGCAGCCTCCCTTGGGGAGAGACCCAGTACTTC. Residues: CASSLPWGETQYF.

The rearrangement uses TRBV4-1 and TRBJ2-5; D is uncertain. Deletions cut 1 base from V and 1 base from J, with 10 bases between. CDR1 MGHRA and CDR2 YSYEKL come from the germline V gene. The CDR3 contains 15 residues. CDR3: CASSQGRVGQETQYF. The CDR3 nucleotides are TGCGCCAGCAGCCAAGGTCGGGTAGGCCAAGAGACCCAGTACTTC.

There are a few counts of this clone. The genes are TRBV7-3 and TRBJ1-3, with D perhaps matching TRBD1 (6 bases). V was clipped by 2 bases and J by 2 bases, with 13 bases between them. The CDR3 has 16 residues. Germline CDR1 reads SGHTA; CDR2 reads FQGTGA. CDR3 nucleotides: TGTGCCAGCAGCTTAGGACAGCTAAGCGCTGGAAACACCATATATTTT. It encodes CASSLGQLSAGNTIYF. The entire variable domain, with the rest obtained from reference TRBV7-3 and TRBJ1-3, is as follows: GAGVSQTPSNKVTEKGKYVELRCDPISGHTALYWYRQSLGQGPEFLIYFQGTGAADDSGLPNDRFFAVRPEGSVSTLKIQRTERGDSAVYLCASSLGQLSAGNTIYFGEGSWLTVV.

To note about this clone: This sample also contains other DNA sequences that code for the same CDR3. The chain uses TRBV5-1 and TRBJ2-2; no reliable D call. The CDR3 is made up of 12 amino acids. Between the trimmed V and J ends, which lost 3 bases and 4 bases, there was a span of 4 bases. The V gene's germline CDR1 is SGHRS and CDR2 YFSETQ. CDR3 nucleotide sequence: TGCGCCAGCAGCTCTCCCACCGGGGAGCTGTTTTTT. Protein sequence: CASSSPTGELFF.

The chain joins TRBV10-3 to TRBJ1-4, with D perhaps TRBD1 (6 bases). Germline V lookup: CDR1 ENHRY, CDR2 SYGVKD. V lost 8 bases, J lost 4 bases, and 11 bases lay in between. This CDR3 has 13 residues. The CDR3 sequence is CAIADRLNEKLFF. The CDR3 DNA reads TGTGCCATCGCGGACAGACTTAATGAAAAACTGTTTTTT.

This chain connects TRBV15 to TRBJ2-5, with TRBD2 matching 10 bases. The V gene's germline CDR1 is LNHNV and CDR2 YYDKDF (reference sequence). The junction had 6 bases not matched to a gene; V was cut back by 6 bases and J by 5 bases. The CDR3 consists of 14 residues. CDR3: CATRGGLALETQYF. Here the CDR3 DNA reads TGTGCCACCAGGGGGGGACTAGCGTTGGAGACCCAGTACTTC.

The table lists this clone with a count of one. The rearrangement joins TRBV2 to TRBJ1-5; tentative D call: TRBD1 (5 bases). There are 17 residues in the CDR3. CDR1 is SNHLY and CDR2 is FYNNEI in the germline V gene. Deletions cut 2 bases from V and 1 base from J, with 15 bases between. The CDR3 sequence is CASSERGPFESNQPQHF. CDR3 nucleotide sequence: TGTGCCAGCAGTGAAAGGGGCCCCTTCGAGAGCAATCAGCCCCAGCATTTT.

V gene TRBV6-6 combines with J gene TRBJ2-7, with a weak D call TRBD2 (6 bases). V was cut by 2 bases and J by 4 bases, with 9 bases left in between. Per the germline V gene, CDR1 is MNHNY and CDR2 is SVGAGI (reference sequence). This CDR3 comprises 13 residues. CDR3 loop: CASSYTGSYEQYF. The CDR3 region has the DNA TGTGCCAGCAGTTACACCGGGAGTTACGAGCAGTACTTC.

This clone was counted once. The chain couples TRBV2 to TRBJ1-3, with D uncertain. The CDR3 contains 12 residues. The V end lost 2 bases, the J end lost 2 bases, and 1 base lay between the germline ends. Germline CDR1 reads SNHLY; CDR2 reads FYNNEI. The CDR3 protein is CASSEPGNTIYF. The DNA for the CDR3 is TGTGCCAGCAGTGAACCTGGAAACACCATATATTTT.

In the case of this clone: This sample includes further DNA sequences coding for the same CDR3. This CDR3 reads CASSLIGNTGELFF. The CDR3 DNA reads TGCGCCAGCAGCTTGATTGGGAACACCGGGGAGCTGTTTTTT. This chain uses TRBV5-1 with TRBJ2-2; D is unclear. CDR1 SGHRS and CDR2 YFSETQ come from the germline V gene. This CDR3 region has 14 residues. Trimming removed 1 base at V and 1 base at J, with 5 bases between.

The CDR3 region is CASGMVDGNQPQHF. The CDR3 DNA sequence: TGTGCCAGCGGAATGGTAGACGGGAATCAGCCCCAGCATTTT. The rearrangement links TRBV28 to TRBJ1-5; D gene uncertain. The V gene's germline CDR1 is MDHEN and CDR2 SYDVKM. The V gene lost 8 bases and the J gene lost 4 bases, with 15 bases spanning the gap. The CDR3 is made up of 14 amino acids.

The V call is TRBV4-2, the J call TRBJ2-7, with 7 bases fitting TRBD2. J gave up 9 bases and V 0 bases, and 14 bases lay outside the gene matches. Per germline, CDR1 LGHNA and CDR2 YNFKEQ. This CDR3 comprises 16 residues. CDR3 sequence (DNA): TGTGCCAGCAGCCAAGATCGGAATAGCGGGCCAAGGGGGCAGTACTTC. This translates into CASSQDRNSGPRGQYF.

Comments on this clone: Other DNA sequences from this sample encode an identical CDR3 as well. V gene TRBV6-5 combines with J gene TRBJ2-3, with a tentative D call TRBD2 (5 bases). Between the trimmed V and J ends, which lost 6 bases and 0 bases, there was a span of 7 bases. CDR1 MNHEY and CDR2 SVGAGI come from the germline V gene. CDR3 size: 13 residues. CDR3 DNA sequence: TGTGCCAGCAGACGGACTAGCACAGATACGCAGTATTTT. Protein sequence: CASRRTSTDTQYF.

This clone has a single count. This rearrangement joins TRBV7-3 to TRBJ2-3; D is undetermined. The germline V and J ends were trimmed by 5 bases and 0 bases, with 6 bases remaining between them. Germline V gives CDR1 SGHTA, CDR2 FQGTGA. There are 13 residues in the CDR3. The CDR3 region is CASSPWSTDTQYF. The CDR3 nucleotides read TGTGCCAGCAGCCCCTGGAGCACAGATACGCAGTATTTT.

The V gene is TRBV4-1, the J gene TRBJ2-6, with D possibly called TRBD1 or TRBD2 (7 bases each). This CDR3 comprises 17 residues. Germline V gene data show CDR1 as MGHRA and CDR2 as YSYEKL. V lost 2 bases and J 4 bases, leaving 15 bases between the germline ends. CDR3 amino acids: CASSQRGDRAGANVLTF. The CDR3 DNA follows: TGCGCCAGCAGCCAACGGGGGGACAGAGCCGGGGCCAACGTCCTGACTTTC.

Note on this clone: Other nucleotide sequences from this sample produce the same CDR3. The chain couples TRBV5-1 to TRBJ2-5, with D hard to call. Looked up from germline, CDR1 is SGHRS and CDR2 is YFSETQ. The CDR3 is 13 amino acids. V was shortened by 0 bases and J by 5 bases, with 8 bases between the two germline ends. CDR3 bases: TGCGCCAGCAGCTTGGCTGGCTGGGAGACCCAGTACTTC. Protein sequence: CASSLAGWETQYF.

This clone is a singleton in its sample. The chain links TRBV10-2 to TRBJ2-7; 8 bases are shared with TRBD2. The V gene end was trimmed by 3 bases and the J gene end by 8 bases; junction bases not matched to a gene: 6. The germline CDR1 and CDR2 sequences are WSHSY and SAAADI. CDR3 length: 13 amino acids. The CDR3 region is CASSDFGGVKQYF. CDR3 bases: TGCGCCAGCAGTGATTTCGGGGGGGTGAAGCAGTACTTC.

CDR3 protein: CSGINPSGRAYNEQFF. CDR3 sequence (DNA): TGCAGCGGCATCAACCCTAGCGGGAGGGCCTACAATGAGCAGTTCTTC. The rearrangement joins TRBV29-1 to TRBJ2-1; 12 bases map to TRBD2. The CDR3 spans 16 residues. Germline CDR1 reads SQVTM; CDR2 reads ANQGSEA. V dropped 7 bases and J dropped 2; count of bases not matched to a gene: 9.

The chain links TRBV6-6 to TRBJ2-1; unclear D gene. Trimming took 4 bases from V and 9 from J, leaving 13 bases between them. This CDR3 has 13 residues. CDR1 is MNHNY and CDR2 is SVGAGI in the germline V gene (reference sequence). The CDR3 region is CASSLPPSGEQFF. DNA for the CDR3: TGTGCCAGCAGTTTACCTCCCAGTGGTGAGCAGTTCTTC.

This clone was recorded once. V usage is TRBV5-6 and J usage is TRBJ2-2; D unclear. This CDR3 comprises 12 residues. Germline V gene lookup returns CDR1 SGHDT and CDR2 YYEEEE. V gave up 4 bases and J gave up 1 base, with 2 bases separating them. As DNA, the CDR3 is TGTGCCAGCAGCGTGAACACCGGGGAGCTGTTTTTT. This encodes CASSVNTGELFF.

The V and J genes are TRBV7-2 and TRBJ2-3; D may correspond to TRBD1 or TRBD2 (5 bases each). Trimming pared 0 bases from V and 6 bases from J, leaving 16 bases between. Germline V gene sequence: CDR1 SGHTA, CDR2 FQGNSA. The CDR3 spans 16 residues. CDR3 nucleotides: TGTGCCAGCAGCTTAGCGGGGTCGGGGACGGCGGATACGCAGTATTTT. Translated, it gives CASSLAGSGTADTQYF.

This clone was seen a single time. The V call is TRBV7-2, the J call TRBJ2-3; D uncertain. The CDR3 is 13 amino acids. V lost 1 base and J lost 4, with 6 bases in between. In germline, CDR1 is SGHTA, CDR2 FQGNSA. The CDR3 spells CASSLGFSDTQYF. The CDR3 coding sequence is TGTGCCAGCAGCTTAGGGTTCTCAGATACGCAGTATTTT.

This sequence joins TRBV7-3 and TRBJ2-1; TRBD2 matches at 11 bases. CDR3 size: 15 residues. The J segment lost 6 bases and the V segment lost 5 bases, leaving 6 bases of the junction unmatched. CDR1 and CDR2 from the germline V gene are SGHTA and FQGTGA. In DNA, the CDR3 is TGTGCCAGCAGCCTTAGCGGGAGGGCATTCAATGAGCAGTTCTTC. Residues: CASSLSGRAFNEQFF.

The gene calls are TRBV11-2 and TRBJ2-1; TRBD2 matches 10 bases. Germline V gene sequence: CDR1 SGHAT, CDR2 FQNNGV. The CDR3 contains 16 residues. Trimming at V came to 2 bases and at J to 7 bases, leaving 8 bases not matched to a gene. The CDR3 DNA reads as TGTGCCAGCAGCTTATTCTCGGCTAGCGGGAGTAATGAGCAGTTCTTC. Translating gives CASSLFSASGSNEQFF.

V gene TRBV4-1 combines with J gene TRBJ2-1; D remains ambiguous. Trimming took 0 bases from V and 9 from J, leaving 12 bases between them. CDR3 length: 14 amino acids. Per germline, CDR1 MGHRA and CDR2 YSYEKL. The CDR3 is CASSQDPLASEQFF. CDR3 coding DNA: TGCGCCAGCAGCCAAGACCCATTGGCTAGTGAGCAGTTCTTC.

CDR3 sequence: CASSWGNSGMESEQFF. CDR3 nucleotides: TGCGCCAGCAGCTGGGGTAATAGCGGGATGGAAAGTGAGCAGTTCTTC. The chain carries TRBV5-1 and TRBJ2-1, with 8 bases aligning to TRBD2. The CDR3 runs 16 residues. The germline gives CDR1 SGHRS, CDR2 YFSETQ. The trim removed 3 bases at V and 9 bases at J, leaving 14 bases unmatched. Looking up the rest from reference TRBV5-1 and TRBJ2-1 gives the full variable domain: KAGVTQTPRYLIKTRGQQVTLSCSPISGHRSVSWYQQTPGQGLQFLFEYFSETQRNKGNFPGRFSGRQFSNSRSEMNVSTLELGDSALYLCASSWGNSGMESEQFFGPGTRLTVL.

The chain recombines TRBV10-3 with TRBJ1-1; the match to TRBD1 covers 7 bases. CDR3 length equals 12 residues. V lost 3 bases to trimming and J lost 11 bases; unmatched junction nucleotides: 6. CDR1 ENHRY and CDR2 SYGVKD come from the germline V gene. The CDR3 loop reads CAISDLTGYAFF. CDR3 in DNA: TGTGCCATCAGTGACCTGACAGGGTACGCTTTCTTT.